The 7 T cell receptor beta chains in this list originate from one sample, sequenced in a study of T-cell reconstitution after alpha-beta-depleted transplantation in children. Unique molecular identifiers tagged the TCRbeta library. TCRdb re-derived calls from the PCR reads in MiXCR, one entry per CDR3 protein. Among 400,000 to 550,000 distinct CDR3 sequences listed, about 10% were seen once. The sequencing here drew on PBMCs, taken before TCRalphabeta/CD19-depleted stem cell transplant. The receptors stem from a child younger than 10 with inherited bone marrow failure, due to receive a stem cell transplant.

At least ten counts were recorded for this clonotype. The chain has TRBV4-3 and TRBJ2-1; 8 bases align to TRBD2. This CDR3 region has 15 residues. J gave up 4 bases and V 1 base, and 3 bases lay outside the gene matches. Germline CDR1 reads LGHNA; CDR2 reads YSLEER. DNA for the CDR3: TGCGCCAGCAGCCAAGGAGCGGGAGCATACAATGAGCAGTTCTTC. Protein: CASSQGAGAYNEQFF.

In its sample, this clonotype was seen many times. The CDR3 loop is CSARTGLADEQYF. The DNA for the CDR3 is TGCAGTGCTAGGACGGGACTAGCTGACGAGCAGTACTTC. The chain is built from TRBV20-1 and TRBJ2-7; 9 bases line up with TRBD2. V was clipped by 3 bases and J by 5 bases; unmatched bases: 5. CDR1 DFQATT and CDR2 SNEGSKA come from the germline V gene (reference sequence). This CDR3 has 13 residues.

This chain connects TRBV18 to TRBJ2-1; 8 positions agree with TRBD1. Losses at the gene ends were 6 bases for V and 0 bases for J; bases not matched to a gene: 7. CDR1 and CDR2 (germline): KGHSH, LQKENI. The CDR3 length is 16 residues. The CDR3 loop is CASSQGQANSYNEQFF. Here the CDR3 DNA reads TGTGCCAGCTCCCAGGGACAGGCGAACTCCTACAATGAGCAGTTCTTC.

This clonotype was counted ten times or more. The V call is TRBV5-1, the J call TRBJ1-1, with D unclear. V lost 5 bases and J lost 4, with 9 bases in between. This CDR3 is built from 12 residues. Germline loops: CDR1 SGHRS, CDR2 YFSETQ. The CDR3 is CASSNSVTEAFF. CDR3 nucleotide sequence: TGCGCCAGCAGTAATTCAGTCACTGAAGCTTTCTTT.

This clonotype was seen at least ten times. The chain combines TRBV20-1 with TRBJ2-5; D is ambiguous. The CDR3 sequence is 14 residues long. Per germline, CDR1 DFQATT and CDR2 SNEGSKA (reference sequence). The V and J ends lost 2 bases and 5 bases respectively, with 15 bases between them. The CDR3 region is CSARPYLSLETQYF. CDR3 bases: TGCAGTGCTAGACCCTATTTGTCTTTGGAGACCCAGTACTTC.

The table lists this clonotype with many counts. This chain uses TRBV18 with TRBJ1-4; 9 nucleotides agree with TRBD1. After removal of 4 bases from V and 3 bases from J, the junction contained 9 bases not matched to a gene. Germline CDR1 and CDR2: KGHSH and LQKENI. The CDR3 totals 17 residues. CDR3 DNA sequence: TGTGCCAGCTCACGGAACAGGGGGCGCTGGGCTAATGAAAAACTGTTTTTT. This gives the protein CASSRNRGRWANEKLFF.

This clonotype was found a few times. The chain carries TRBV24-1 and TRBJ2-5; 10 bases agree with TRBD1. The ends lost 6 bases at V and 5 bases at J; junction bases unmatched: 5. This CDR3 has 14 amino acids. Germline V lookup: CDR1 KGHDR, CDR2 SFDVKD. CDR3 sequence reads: CATSTGQGWETQYF. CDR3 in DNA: TGTGCCACCAGTACGGGACAGGGGTGGGAGACCCAGTACTTC.